This T cell receptor (beta chain) stems from a study of cytomegalovirus exposure and HLA in healthy donors (dated by TCRdb to between 2016 and 2019). Study-wide context: An earlier analysis of some 500 of the donors reported approximately 300 Gb of sequence data and more than 90 million unique TCR beta sequences from roughly 180 million T cells. Roughly 300 gigabases of sequencing data and tens of millions of unique TCR sequences were included in an early release covering over 600 HLA-typed donors. Of the roughly 400 genotyped donors, about 80% fell in the genetic ancestry cluster associated with self-reported Caucasian donors. The aim of the study was to test whether cataloging public T cell receptors could identify signatures of past pathogen exposure. The study profiled the T cell repertoires of approximately 700 subjects by immunosequencing and related them to cytomegalovirus serostatus. A separate validation cohort of 100 to 150 different subjects was used in addition to the roughly 720-subject first cohort. To predict cytomegalovirus infection status, the study brought together high-throughput TCR immunosequencing, statistical association of individual TCRs with disease status, and machine learning. A later analysis re-analyzed previously published TCR beta repertoires from about 600 donors and added high-resolution HLA genotyping to study TCR occurrence patterns. Rather than drawing on any new phenotypic data, the later analysis identified candidate immune exposures from TCR beta sequences and the way those sequences occurred across donors. An earlier analysis of some 500 of the donors used high-throughput TCR beta sequencing to judge whether each TCR beta V gene segment behaved as functional or pseudogenic. Alongside the repertoire data, information on donor age, sex, ethnicity and CMV serostatus was compiled. A later genetic analysis used genome-wide SNP genotypes for about three fifths of the roughly 700 donors, treating that subset as a discovery cohort. Every repertoire in the discovery cohort had been generated on one and the same sequencing platform. Class I and class II HLA loci were covered by the typing at four-digit resolution. The number of donors typed differed by locus, with about 629-630 for A, B, C, DRB1 and DQB1, more than 500 for DQA1, 600 to 610 for DPA1, and approximately 470 for DPB1. Roughly five DR-DQ haplotypes were handled as single units for association and clustering, since linkage in the cohort was strong. Among around 400 genotyped donors of the cohort, an average of approximately 240,000 unique TCR beta nucleotide sequences was sequenced per donor, of which about 19% were non-productive. Results and caveats for the whole study, not just this receptor: The only immune exposure information available for the cohort was CMV serostatus. In a later analysis, the rate of TCR association differed among HLA loci, with DRB1 alleles having the most associated TCRs and HLA-C alleles having the fewest. At a false discovery rate of 0.05, a later analysis linked roughly 17,000 TCR beta sequences to specific HLA alleles. A further reported finding was that TCR beta sequences accurately predicted the HLA-A and HLA-B alleles for most subjects in the first cohort. Strong co-occurrence of HLA alleles, especially DR and DQ, made assigning TCR associations to individual alleles difficult. According to a later analysis, parvovirus B19, influenza, CMV and Epstein-Barr virus appeared linked to several top co-occurrence clusters. Linkage disequilibrium might explain the correlated functional status among segregating V segments, but an unknown experimental factor could not be excluded. A later genetic analysis reported fewer N-insertions in productive TCRs among donors in an Asian-associated ancestry cluster than the roughly 670-donor mean. Because some donors lacked HLA typing at each locus, the association tests relied only on the typed subset. A few of the identified cytomegalovirus-associated TCR beta chains were confirmed in vitro to be specific for cytomegalovirus antigens. An association between a missense DCLRE1C variant and V-gene and J-gene trimming of TCR beta chains was found in a later genetic analysis and replicated in an independent cohort. In an earlier analysis of more than 450 of the donors, most TCR beta V segments were observed in productive rearrangements about 90% or about 30% of the time, broadly matching IMGT annotations. A total of about 180 TCR beta chains were listed by the study as associated with cytomegalovirus. Because the 87-base-pair reads could not distinguish some IMGT-functional V segments, including TRBV6-2 and TRBV6-3, those segments were excluded. Roughly uniform sequencing depth across donors was assumed in presence/absence analyses, although this assumption may not hold. The cohort was sequenced for TCR beta chains only, and without alpha or paired-chain data the features that could be detected were limited. The authors suggested that the approach could potentially be extended to other disease states and immunological phenotypes. A cluster of highly shared sequence variants was judged likely to be a technical artifact of the sequencing pipeline. The classifier was reported to diagnose cytomegalovirus status with high specificity and sensitivity in both the original cohort and the validation cohort. In a later analysis, HLA-associated TCR beta chains showed more clonal expansion and lower generation probabilities than non-associated chains that were equally common. Most TCR sequences were seen in very few donors, while some public TCRs were found in many individuals. Most CMV-associated TCR beta chains appeared to be HLA-restricted in a later analysis, and the HLA associations seemed to be driven largely by CMV exposure. The earlier analysis of some 540 of the donors excluded roughly 17 rarely observed V segments, including chromosome 9 orphons, because counts were too low.

CDR1 and CDR2, looked up from the germline V gene, are SGHRS and YFSETQ. V gives up 1 base and J gives up 5 bases, and the segment between their germline ends measures 15 bases. From its cysteine to its phenylalanine, the CDR3 spans 16 amino acids. The CDR3 DNA has 48 bases and is translated from base 1. As to this clone: Its target antigen remains unknown. No base quality information exists; no much larger clone differs at one position.

Preparation of the library involved the immunoSEQ multiplex PCR assay. For the multiplex PCR, a mixture combining 60 forward primers for TCR Vbeta segments and 13 reverse primers for TCR Jbeta segments was used. A multiplex PCR assay on genomic DNA amplified the CDR3 region of rearranged TCR beta genes. On the Illumina HiSeq System, the amplified TCR beta libraries were sequenced as 87-base-pair reads. Concerning the study's data processing: A later analysis counted tens of millions of unique TCR beta chains across the approximately 700 repertoires, and some 11 million of these chains were shared by at least two donors. Raw reads were error-corrected and collapsed into unique sequences by a nearest-neighbor algorithm in which closely related sequences were merged to remove PCR and sequencing errors. CDR3 sequences were aligned to IMGT reference sequences to assign V, D and J gene segments. For a sequence to be retained, a match of at least six nucleotides was required to both a V gene segment and a J gene segment. A rearrangement was called productive if the CDR3 had no stop codons and remained in frame with V and J, and every other rearrangement was called non-productive. Following IMGT convention, CDR3 was defined as the stretch from the second conserved V-encoded cysteine up to the conserved J-encoded phenylalanine. Sequences without an unambiguous match to a single V gene segment were excluded from the earlier analysis of a few hundred of the donors. In an earlier analysis of about 590 of the donors, a V segment was called functional when productive rearrangements were above 56.7%, and segregating when the standard deviation between donors exceeded 5%. A statistical classification framework was built for diagnosing cytomegalovirus status from the catalog of TCR beta chain sequences. A later analysis assigned V and J genes by comparing TCR nucleotide sequences with IMGT/GENE-DB human TR gene sequences. In a later analysis, CDR3 sequences and most-parsimonious VDJ recombination scenarios were assigned using the TCRdist pipeline. In a later analysis, each TCR beta chain was defined by its CDR3 amino acid sequence together with its V-gene family, and reads lacking a unique V-gene family were excluded. As a way to deal with suspected cross-contamination and a sequencing artifact, a later analysis dropped 592 nucleotide sequences that were highly shared and had low generation probability. For each public chain, a later analysis derived a clonal expansion index from normalized ranks of inferred template counts within each repertoire. A later analysis computed generation probabilities with a VDJ recombination model fitted to out-of-frame rearrangements, and checked the results against IGoR. In a later analysis, hypergeometric tests were used to score TCR-TCR, TCR-HLA and TCR-CMV co-occurrence, with a repertoire-size bias correction applied to TCR pairs. A later analysis estimated false discovery rates by permuting HLA or CMV assignments 20 times. In a later analysis, co-occurring TCRs were grouped using DBSCAN, and TCRdist sequence similarity was added for clustering within HLA-allele-positive subsets. Repertoires with fewer than 30,000 or more than 120,000 public chains were left out of co-occurrence clustering, as were roughly five repertoires with anomalous nucleotide sharing. Not all clones reach the TCRdb copy of this immuneACCESS table, which keeps in-frame sequences only. Checked studies attribute under half of the gap to unresolved V genes and leave the rest unexplained. V, J and clone size reflect that table, while D and trimming were determined from the DNA. This sample has under 250,000 clones in its table, and around 76% of those were observed once. 4.5% to 7% of the sample lies in the top ten.

The cohort was made up of about 610 healthy bone marrow donors. Cohort members were all nominally healthy when sampled, although unrecorded immune exposures were likely present. The donor was CMV seropositive and belonged to the group of over 250 seropositive cohort members. A peripheral blood sample was provided by each donor, and peripheral blood mononuclear cells were used for TCR beta sequencing. Genomic DNA extraction from the blood cell samples was performed with the Qiagen DNeasy Blood Extraction Kit. The sample comprised PBMCs. This sequence was found in a man aged 35-49 years in good health and CMV-seropositive. The V and J genes are TRBV5-1 and TRBJ1-4; TRBD1 might be the D gene, on 6 matching bases. The nucleotide sequence is given as TGCGCCAGCAGCTTGAGGCCGACAGGTGGCAATGAAAAACTGTTTTTT. It translates to CASSLRPTGGNEKLFF.